This TCR beta chain was profiled in a study of ipilimumab plus nivolumab after autologous stem cell transplantation. Study findings and constraints: TCR repertoire, Treg phenotype and gut microbiota reportedly support more study of this approach.

Trimming cost V 6 bases and J 0 bases; bases outside gene matches: 11. The CDR3 is 18 amino acids. CDR1 and CDR2 from the germline V gene are MNHEY and SMNVEV (reference sequence). Notes on this clone: Its target is not known.

The data were produced by immunoSEQ multiplex PCR, yet TCRdb's version contains in-frame clones alone and is incomplete. The sample holds about 20,000 clones, about 80% seen once. Checkpoint therapy with ipilimumab 1 mg/kg began 14 to 28 days after transplant. This sequence joins TRBV27 and TRBJ2-1; 10 nucleotides agree with TRBD2. The input for sequencing was PBMCs, taken in a trial of ipilimumab plus nivolumab as post-transplant consolidation. The clonotype comes from a male donor with diffuse large B-cell lymphoma. The CDR3 sequence is CASSVAGGFKNSYNEQFF. The CDR3 DNA reads as TGTGCCAGCAGCGTAGCGGGGGGTTTTAAAAACTCCTACAATGAGCAGTTCTTC.